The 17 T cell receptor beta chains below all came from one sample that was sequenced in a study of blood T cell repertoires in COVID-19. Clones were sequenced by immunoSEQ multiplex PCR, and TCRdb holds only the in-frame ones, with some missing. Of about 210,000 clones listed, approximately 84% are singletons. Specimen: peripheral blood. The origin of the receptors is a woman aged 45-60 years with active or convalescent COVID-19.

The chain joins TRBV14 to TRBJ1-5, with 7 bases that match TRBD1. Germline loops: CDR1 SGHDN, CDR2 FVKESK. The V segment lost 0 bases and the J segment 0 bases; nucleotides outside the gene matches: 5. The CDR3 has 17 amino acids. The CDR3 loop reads CASSQEQGINSNQPQHF. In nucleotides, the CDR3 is TGTGCCAGCAGCCAAGAACAGGGGATAAATAGCAATCAGCCCCAGCATTTT.

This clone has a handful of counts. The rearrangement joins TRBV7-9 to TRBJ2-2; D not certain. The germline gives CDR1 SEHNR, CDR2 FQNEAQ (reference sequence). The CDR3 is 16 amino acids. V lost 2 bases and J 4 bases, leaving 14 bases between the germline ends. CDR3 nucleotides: TGTGCCAGCAGCTTACCTTCTCGTGAGGTCACCGGGGAGCTGTTTTTT. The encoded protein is CASSLPSREVTGELFF.

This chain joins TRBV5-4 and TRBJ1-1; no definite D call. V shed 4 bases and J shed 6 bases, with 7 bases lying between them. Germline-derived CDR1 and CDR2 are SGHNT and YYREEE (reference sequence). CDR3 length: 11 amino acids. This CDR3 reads CASSPTAEAFF. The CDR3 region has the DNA TGTGCCAGCAGCCCAACAGCTGAAGCTTTCTTT.

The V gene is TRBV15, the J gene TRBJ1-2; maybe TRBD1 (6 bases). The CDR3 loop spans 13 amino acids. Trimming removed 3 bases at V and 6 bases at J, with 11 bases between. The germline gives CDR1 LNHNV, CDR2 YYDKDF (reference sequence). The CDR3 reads CATSSSTGNGYTF. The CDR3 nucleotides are TGTGCCACCAGCAGTTCCACAGGGAATGGCTACACCTTC.

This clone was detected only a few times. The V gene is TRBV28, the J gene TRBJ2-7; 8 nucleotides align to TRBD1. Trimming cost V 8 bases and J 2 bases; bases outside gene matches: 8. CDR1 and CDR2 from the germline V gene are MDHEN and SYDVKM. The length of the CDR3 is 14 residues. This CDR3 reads CASGRDRPPYEQYF. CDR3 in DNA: TGTGCCAGCGGCCGGGACAGGCCCCCCTACGAGCAGTACTTC.

The CDR3 DNA follows: TGTGCCAGCAGCTTAGATACGAGGACTGAAGCTTTCTTT. Its translation is CASSLDTRTEAFF. The chain uses TRBV11-2 and TRBJ1-1; D call uncertain. In germline, CDR1 is SGHAT, CDR2 FQNNGV. The CDR3 length is 13 residues. Trimming cost V 0 bases and J 5 bases, with 7 bases left between them.

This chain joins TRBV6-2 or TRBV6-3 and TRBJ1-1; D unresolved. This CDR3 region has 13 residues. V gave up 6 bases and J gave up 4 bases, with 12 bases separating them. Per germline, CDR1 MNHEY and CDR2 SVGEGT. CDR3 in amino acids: CASSLGLATEAFF. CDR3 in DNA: TGTGCCAGCAGCCTCGGTTTAGCCACTGAAGCTTTCTTT.

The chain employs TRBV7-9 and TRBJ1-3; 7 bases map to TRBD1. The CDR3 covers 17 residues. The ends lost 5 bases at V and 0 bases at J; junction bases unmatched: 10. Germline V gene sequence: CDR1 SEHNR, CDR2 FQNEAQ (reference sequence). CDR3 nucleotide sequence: TGTGCCAGCAGCCCGGACAGGAATCGGGGCTCTGGAAACACCATATATTTT. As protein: CASSPDRNRGSGNTIYF.

As DNA, the CDR3 is TGTGCCAGCAGTTTATCGGGCAGGGGTAACTATGGCTACACCTTC. It translates to CASSLSGRGNYGYTF. The chain combines TRBV28 with TRBJ1-2, with D possibly matching TRBD1 (6 bases). This CDR3 contains 15 residues. Trimming took off 1 base at V and 1 base at J, with 10 bases between the two ends. Per germline, CDR1 MDHEN and CDR2 SYDVKM.

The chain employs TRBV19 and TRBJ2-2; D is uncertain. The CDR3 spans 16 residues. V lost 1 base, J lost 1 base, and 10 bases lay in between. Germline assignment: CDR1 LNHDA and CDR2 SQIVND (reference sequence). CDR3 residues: CASSIAETWNTGELFF. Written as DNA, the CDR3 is TGTGCCAGTAGTATAGCCGAGACTTGGAACACCGGGGAGCTGTTTTTT.

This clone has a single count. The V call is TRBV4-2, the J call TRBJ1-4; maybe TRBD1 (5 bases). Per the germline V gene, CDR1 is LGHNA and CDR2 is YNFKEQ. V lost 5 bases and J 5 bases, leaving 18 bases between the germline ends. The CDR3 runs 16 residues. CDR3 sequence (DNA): TGTGCCAGCAGCGAATTTCTAGGGGCTTCGAATGAAAAACTGTTTTTT. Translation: CASSEFLGASNEKLFF.

For the CDR3, the DNA is TGTGCCAGCAGCTTATCGAGCGGGAGGGAAAACGAGCAGTACTTC. Translation: CASSLSSGRENEQYF. This rearrangement joins TRBV7-6 to TRBJ2-7, with 10 bases identical to TRBD2. The CDR3 has 15 amino acids. Germline lookup yields CDR1 SGHVS and CDR2 FNYEAQ. The trim removed 2 bases at V and 5 bases at J, leaving 6 bases unmatched.

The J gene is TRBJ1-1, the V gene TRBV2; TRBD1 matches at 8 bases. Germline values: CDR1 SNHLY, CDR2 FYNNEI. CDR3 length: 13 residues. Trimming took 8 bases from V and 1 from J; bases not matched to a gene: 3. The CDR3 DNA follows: TGTGCCAGCTACAGGGGGGCGAACACTGAAGCTTTCTTT. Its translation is CASYRGANTEAFF.

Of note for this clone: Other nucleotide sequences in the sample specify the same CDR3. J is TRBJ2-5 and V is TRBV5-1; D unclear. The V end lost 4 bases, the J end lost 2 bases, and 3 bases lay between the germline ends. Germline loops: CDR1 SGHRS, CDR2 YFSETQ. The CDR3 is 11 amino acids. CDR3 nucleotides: TGCGCCAGCAGCCTACAAGAGACCCAGTACTTC. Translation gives CASSLQETQYF.

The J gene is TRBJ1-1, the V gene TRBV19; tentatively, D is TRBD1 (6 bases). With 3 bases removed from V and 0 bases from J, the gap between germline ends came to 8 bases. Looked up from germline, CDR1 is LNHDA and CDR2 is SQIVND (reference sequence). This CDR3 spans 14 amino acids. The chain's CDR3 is CASSMDRMNTEAFF. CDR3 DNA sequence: TGTGCCAGTAGTATGGACAGAATGAACACTGAAGCTTTCTTT.

The CDR3 sequence is CASSKQQGLSGNTIYF. In DNA, the CDR3 is TGTGCCAGCAGCAAACAACAGGGCCTCTCTGGAAACACCATATATTTT. V usage is TRBV4-2 and J usage is TRBJ1-3, with a weak D call TRBD1 (6 bases). V was clipped by 5 bases and J by 0 bases, with 14 bases between them. This CDR3 spans 16 amino acids. The V gene's germline CDR1 is LGHNA and CDR2 YNFKEQ.

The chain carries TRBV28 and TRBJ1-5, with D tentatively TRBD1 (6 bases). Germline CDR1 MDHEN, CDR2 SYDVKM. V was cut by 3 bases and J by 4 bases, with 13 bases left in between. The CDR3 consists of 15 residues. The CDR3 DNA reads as TGTGCCAGCAGTTTCGGGGGGGGCGCGAATCAGCCCCAGCATTTT. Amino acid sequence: CASSFGGGANQPQHF.